The clone carrying this TCR beta chain was detected a few times. The whole isolated RNA underwent reverse transcription, so sequencing captured expressed TCRB transcripts. Sequencing was performed with immunoSEQ multiplex PCR; in TCRdb, only in-frame clones are kept and a portion is missing. The sample has fewer than 900,000 clones, 15% to 20% seen once; the top ten hold 0.023%. This entry is derived from a study of beta chain features in type 1 diabetes. Between the trimmed V and J ends, which lost 6 bases and 8 bases, there was a span of 4 bases. CDR3 length equals 10 residues. Germline assignment: CDR1 MNHEY and CDR2 SVGAGI.

This sequence joins TRBV6-5 and TRBJ1-4; no clear D. The receptor was derived from a woman aged 18-29 years in good health. The sequencing input was naive CD4+ T cells from blood. The CDR3 DNA sequence: TGTGCCAGCAGAGGGGAAAAACTGTTTTTT. Translation: CASRGEKLFF.